The clone carrying this TCR beta chain was seen a handful of times. Its antigen is unknown. This entry comes from a study of T cells after yellow fever vaccination. Study-wide context: Each low-cell-number fraction was prepared by means of SMART-Seq v4 Ultra Low Input. Whole-study results and caveats: Any FACS-sorted repertoire could hold abundant clonotypes that contaminate it from the bulk population. Weaker in magnitude, the secondary response showed a faster peak on day 5 versus 15.

The 5'RACE template-switching step produced TCR cDNA and added a universal primer site and UMIs. From the 5' RACE reads, TCRdb called clonotypes with MiXCR, one entry per CDR3 protein. The sample yields hundreds of thousands of distinct CDR3 sequences, 11% seen once. The CDR3 length is 17 residues. The V and J ends lost 5 bases and 1 base, in that order; junction bases with no gene match: 10. Germline V gives CDR1 SEHNR, CDR2 FQNEAQ (reference sequence). The material sequenced was PBMCs, taken on the day of the first yellow fever vaccination. The chain joins TRBV7-9 to TRBJ2-2; TRBD1 matches 7 bases. The source is a man aged 18 to 35 who received the YFV17D yellow fever vaccine. CDR3 DNA: TGTGCCAGCAGCCCCAACCAGGGACAGAAGAACACCGGGGAGCTGTTTTTT. This sequence encodes CASSPNQGQKNTGELFF.